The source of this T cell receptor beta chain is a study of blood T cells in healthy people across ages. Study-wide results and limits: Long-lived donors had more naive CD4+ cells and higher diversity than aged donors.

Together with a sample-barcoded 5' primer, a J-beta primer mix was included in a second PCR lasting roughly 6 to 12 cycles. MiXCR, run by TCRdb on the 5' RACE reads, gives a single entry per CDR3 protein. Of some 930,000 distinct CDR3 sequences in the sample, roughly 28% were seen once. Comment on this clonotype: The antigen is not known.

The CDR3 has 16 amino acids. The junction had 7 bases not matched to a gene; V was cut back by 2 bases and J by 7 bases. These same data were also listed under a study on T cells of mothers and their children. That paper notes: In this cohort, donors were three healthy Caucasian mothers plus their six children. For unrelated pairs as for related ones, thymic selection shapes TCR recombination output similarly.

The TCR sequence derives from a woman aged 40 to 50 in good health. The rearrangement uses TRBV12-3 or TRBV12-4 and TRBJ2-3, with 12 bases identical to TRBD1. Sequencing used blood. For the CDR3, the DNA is TGTGCCAGCAGTTTAACCGGGACAGGGGGCATCAATACGCAGTATTTT. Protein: CASSLTGTGGINTQYF.